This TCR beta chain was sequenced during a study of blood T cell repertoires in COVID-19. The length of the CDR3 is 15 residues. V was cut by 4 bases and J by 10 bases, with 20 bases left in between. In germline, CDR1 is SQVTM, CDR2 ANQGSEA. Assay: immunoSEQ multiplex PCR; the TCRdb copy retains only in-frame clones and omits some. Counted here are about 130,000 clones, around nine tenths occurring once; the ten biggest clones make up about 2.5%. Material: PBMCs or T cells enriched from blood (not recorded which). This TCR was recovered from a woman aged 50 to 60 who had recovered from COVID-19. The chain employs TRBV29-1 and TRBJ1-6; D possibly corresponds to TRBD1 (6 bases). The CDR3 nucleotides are TGCAGCGTTGCCTTACTTACAGGGTTCCAATCACCCCTCCACTTT. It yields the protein CSVALLTGFQSPLHF.